This T cell receptor beta chain was identified during a study of cytomegalovirus exposure and HLA in healthy donors. Study as a whole: Membership in the Caucasian-associated ancestry cluster was found for 81% of nearly 400 genotyped donors. Whole-study findings and limits: The authors enumerated roughly 180 TCR beta chains as linked to cytomegalovirus. Later analysis identified 16,000 or so TCR beta sequences associated with HLA alleles, using a false discovery rate threshold of 0.05.

All the people who gave samples were healthy bone marrow donors. Notes on this clone: Its antigen remains unknown.

The PCR contained 60 Vbeta and 13 Jbeta primers. Some clones are missing from TCRdb's copy, which holds only in-frame ones; the method was immunoSEQ multiplex PCR. The sample includes 80,000 to 100,000 clones. CDR3 length: 15 residues. Trimming removed 6 bases from V and 6 bases from J; junction bases left unmatched: 9. Germline values: CDR1 KGHSH, CDR2 LQKENI. The chain links TRBV18 to TRBJ1-5; 9 nucleotides align to TRBD1. The sequenced material came from PBMCs. This TCR came from a woman aged 30 to 39 in good health and CMV-seronegative. The CDR3 loop reads CASSLGTGKLQPQHF. The CDR3 coding sequence is TGTGCCAGCTCCCTCGGGACAGGGAAACTTCAGCCCCAGCATTTT. The full variable domain, completed using reference TRBV18 and TRBJ1-5, is NAGVMQNPRHLVRRRGQEARLRCSPMKGHSHVYWYRQLPEEGLKFMVYLQKENIIDESGMPKERFSAEFPKEGPSILRIQQVVRGDSAAYFCASSLGTGKLQPQHFGDGTRLSIL.